Shown below are 27 T cell receptor gamma chains from a single sample sequenced in a study of Vδ1+ human thymocytes. Overall study findings and caveats: In the thymus, TRG and TRD repertoires looked highly polyclonal with Gaussian CDR3 lengths.

No cognate antigen is known for these TCRs. Extracted RNA was reverse transcribed into cDNA. Multiplex PCR used pooled V-gene forward primers and a constant-region reverse primer to amplify CDR3s. TCRdb fed the multiplex PCR reads into CATT to redo clone calling. The data contain several thousand gamma-chain clones, 50% to 65% of them singletons. The sequencing input was Vdelta1+ gamma-delta thymocytes from the thymus. Subset in this sample: FACS-sorted CD3+ TCRalphabeta- TCRVdelta1+ TCRVdelta2- thymocytes. All receptors derive from a girl under three years old who had congenital heart surgery.

On this clone: Other nucleotide sequences from this sample produce the same CDR3. V and J are TRGV3 and TRGJ1 or TRGJ2. TCRdb gives no J gene; it was assigned here by matching the DNA to germline. This CDR3 is built from 11 residues. The V gene end was trimmed by 0 bases and the J gene end by 12 bases; junction bases not matched to a gene: 5. Germline lookup yields CDR1 VTNTFY and CDR2 YDVSTARD (reference sequence). As DNA, the CDR3 is TGTGCCACCTGGGACAGGTTAGGGAAACTCTTT. Its translation: CATWDRLGKLF.

This clone appeared a few times. The chain recombines TRGV8 with TRGJ1 or TRGJ2. The CDR3 covers 15 residues. Per the germline V gene, CDR1 is VENAVY and CDR2 is YDSYNSRV. V shed 2 bases, J shed 3 bases, and the junction held 10 bases outside the gene matches. CDR3 in amino acids: CATWDTGEPYYKKLF. CDR3 in DNA: TGTGCCACCTGGGATACCGGCGAGCCTTATTATAAGAAACTCTTT.

On this clone: The same CDR3 also results from other DNA sequences found in this sample. V and J are TRGV4 and TRGJ1 or TRGJ2. As TCRdb names no J gene, one was assigned here on the basis of a DNA match to germline. Germline V gene sequence: CDR1 EGSTGY, CDR2 YDSYTSSV. The length of the CDR3 is 12 residues. The trim removed 0 bases at V and 9 bases at J, leaving 5 bases unmatched. CDR3 nucleotide sequence: TGTGCCACCTGGGATGGGCCCCCTAAGAAACTCTTT. Encoded protein: CATWDGPPKKLF.

The rearrangement joins TRGV5 to TRGJ1 or TRGJ2. The J gene, absent from TCRdb, was called here by matching the DNA to germline. The CDR3 has 15 residues. CDR1 and CDR2 from the germline V gene are VINAFY and YDVSNSKD. V was clipped by 1 base and J by 9 bases; unmatched bases: 15. Here the CDR3 reads CATWDSRLTTTKKLF. The CDR3 coding sequence is TGTGCCACCTGGGACAGCCGACTGACTACCACTAAGAAACTCTTT.

This rearrangement joins TRGV9 to TRGJ1 or TRGJ2. TCRdb is silent on the J gene; assignment here came from matching the DNA to germline. Per the germline V gene, CDR1 is GITISATS and CDR2 is ISYDGTV (reference sequence). The CDR3 covers 12 residues. Germline trimming cut 0 bases from V and 9 bases from J; bases unmatched to any gene: 5. The CDR3 loop is CALWEVSFKKLF. The CDR3 region has the DNA TGTGCCTTGTGGGAGGTGTCATTTAAGAAACTCTTT.

This chain links TRGV8 with TRGJ1 or TRGJ2. In the absence of a J gene in TCRdb, the DNA was matched to germline to assign it here. V shed 6 bases, J shed 8 bases, and the junction held 4 bases outside the gene matches. The CDR3 has 10 residues. Germline V CDR1 and CDR2: VENAVY, YDSYNSRV. This CDR3 reads CATWHHKKLF. The CDR3 DNA sequence: TGTGCCACCTGGCATCATAAGAAACTCTTT.

The chain couples TRGV8 to TRGJP2. The J gene was missing in TCRdb and was found by matching the end of the DNA to germline. The germline V gene encodes CDR1 VENAVY and CDR2 YDSYNSRV. V lost 5 bases and J lost 8; bases outside the gene matches: 14. This CDR3 has 15 residues. The CDR3 DNA reads TGTGCCACCTGGGCGTACAGATCGGGGGATTGGATCAAGACGTTT. It is translated as CATWAYRSGDWIKTF.

The V call is TRGV4, the J call TRGJ1 or TRGJ2. Trimming took 2 bases from V and 4 from J; bases not matched to a gene: 5. Germline loops: CDR1 EGSTGY, CDR2 YDSYTSSV. CDR3 length: 13 residues. CDR3 bases: TGTGCCACCTGGGATGCTCGGTATTATAAGAAACTCTTT. Residues: CATWDARYYKKLF.

The chain uses TRGV2 and TRGJ1 or TRGJ2. TCRdb leaves out the J gene; it was filled in here by matching the DNA to germline. Germline values: CDR1 EGSNGY, CDR2 YDSYNSKV. The V segment lost 4 bases and the J segment 12 bases; nucleotides outside the gene matches: 18. The CDR3 length is 14 residues. The CDR3 DNA sequence: TGTGCCACCTGGGATGGTATCTTTATCGGCAGGAAACTCTTT. Translation: CATWDGIFIGRKLF.

The genes are TRGV9 and TRGJP2. TCRdb supplies no J gene; here it was assigned by aligning the nucleotide sequence to germline. The length of the CDR3 is 13 residues. The germline gives CDR1 GITISATS, CDR2 ISYDGTV (reference sequence). V lost 3 bases and J lost 8; bases outside the gene matches: 6. The CDR3, as DNA: TGTGCCTTGTGGGAGCCAAGGGATTGGATCAAGACGTTT. Protein sequence: CALWEPRDWIKTF.

In the case of this clone: Other DNA sequences in the same sample also yield this CDR3. V usage is TRGV5 and J usage is TRGJ1 or TRGJ2. As TCRdb names no J gene, one was assigned here on the basis of a DNA match to germline. CDR3 length equals 14 residues. Germline V gene sequence: CDR1 VINAFY, CDR2 YDVSNSKD. The V and J ends lost 0 bases and 1 base, in that order; junction bases with no gene match: 3. DNA of the CDR3: TGTGCCACCTGGGACAGGCGAAATTATTATAAGAAACTCTTT. Translating it yields CATWDRRNYYKKLF.

The chain links TRGV3 to TRGJ1 or TRGJ2. TCRdb is silent on the J gene; assignment here came from matching the DNA to germline. Germline CDR1 is VTNTFY and CDR2 is YDVSTARD (reference sequence). V lost 9 bases and J lost 3; bases outside the gene matches: 17. The CDR3 has 15 residues. CDR3 amino acids: CATHSDPPLYYKKLF. CDR3 coding DNA: TGTGCCACCCACTCAGATCCACCCCTTTATTATAAGAAACTCTTT.

This clone was seen more than once but under ten times. This chain uses TRGV8 with TRGJ1 or TRGJ2. The J gene, absent from TCRdb, was called here by matching the DNA to germline. CDR1 and CDR2 from the germline V gene are VENAVY and YDSYNSRV. The CDR3 runs to 14 residues. Germline trimming cut 5 bases from V and 4 bases from J; bases unmatched to any gene: 11. CDR3 in amino acids: CATWGGDGYYKKLF. The CDR3 DNA follows: TGTGCCACCTGGGGGGGGGACGGGTATTATAAGAAACTCTTT.

The table lists this clone with a count of one. The J gene is TRGJP2, the V gene TRGV4. Germline matching of the DNA provided the J gene here, since TCRdb leaves it blank. CDR1 EGSTGY and CDR2 YDSYTSSV come from the germline V gene. The CDR3 is 13 amino acids. Losses at the gene ends were 1 base for V and 8 bases for J; bases not matched to a gene: 4. The CDR3 is CATWDGPDWIKTF. The CDR3 DNA is TGTGCCACCTGGGATGGTCCGGATTGGATCAAGACGTTT.

This sequence joins TRGV4 and TRGJ1 or TRGJ2. The J gene was not available in TCRdb and was assigned here by matching the DNA to germline segments. Trimming removed 4 bases from V and 0 bases from J; junction bases left unmatched: 6. The CDR3 spans 14 residues. The germline CDR1 and CDR2 sequences are EGSTGY and YDSYTSSV. The CDR3: CATWDSMNYYKKLF. The DNA of the CDR3 is TGTGCCACCTGGGACTCAATGAATTATTATAAGAAACTCTTT.

The chain couples TRGV4 to TRGJ1 or TRGJ2. Here the J gene was assigned by germline matching of the DNA, as TCRdb has none. Germline V CDR1 and CDR2: EGSTGY, YDSYTSSV. Trimming cost V 3 bases and J 10 bases; bases outside gene matches: 9. This CDR3 contains 12 residues. The CDR3 here is CATWDPRPKKLF. The CDR3 DNA sequence: TGTGCCACCTGGGATCCCCGCCCCAAGAAACTCTTT.

Worth noting for this clone: The junction and the germline gene differ at one end; a read error may be behind it. This chain joins TRGV5 and TRGJP2. The J gene was not available in TCRdb and was assigned here by matching the DNA to germline segments. Germline values: CDR1 VINAFY, CDR2 YDVSNSKD. The CDR3 spans 14 residues. For the CDR3, the DNA is TGTGCCACCCGGGACCTTAGTAGTGATTGGATCAAGACGTTT. This encodes CATRDLSSDWIKTF.

The V gene call is TRGV8, and the J gene call is absent. CDR3 length equals 22 residues. CDR1 and CDR2 from the germline V gene are VENAVY and YDSYNSRV. CDR3 nucleotide sequence: TGTGCCACCCTGGCAGTGGAACAACACTTGTTGTCACAGGTGAGTATCGGAAGAATACAACATTTC. Residues: CATLAVEQHLLSQVSIGRIQHF.

The chain couples TRGV4 to TRGJ1 or TRGJ2. The J gene was missing in TCRdb and was found by matching the end of the DNA to germline. The CDR3 totals 12 residues. J gave up 7 bases and V 2 bases, and 5 bases lay outside the gene matches. CDR1 is EGSTGY, CDR2 YDSYTSSV, per germline. CDR3 sequence reads: CATWDDPYKKLF. As DNA, the CDR3 is TGTGCCACCTGGGATGACCCCTATAAGAAACTCTTT.

In this sample, this clone turned up a few times. The chain uses TRGV4 and TRGJ1 or TRGJ2. This CDR3 comprises 13 residues. V trimming: 3 bases; J trimming: 3 bases; junction bases outside the gene matches: 5. Germline V gene sequence: CDR1 EGSTGY, CDR2 YDSYTSSV. CDR3 in amino acids: CATWDLLYYKKLF. The CDR3 DNA is TGTGCCACCTGGGATCTCCTTTATTATAAGAAACTCTTT.

This clone was seen once. The chain couples TRGV9 to TRGJ1 or TRGJ2. The J gene comes from matching the DNA to germline here; TCRdb lacks it. CDR3 size: 16 residues. J gave up 2 bases and V 0 bases, and 10 bases lay outside the gene matches. Germline lookup yields CDR1 GITISATS and CDR2 ISYDGTV (reference sequence). In DNA form, the CDR3 reads TGTGCCTTGTGGGAGGTGTGGAAGGTGGATTATTATAAGAAACTCTTT. Amino acid sequence: CALWEVWKVDYYKKLF.

V is TRGV5 and J is TRGJ1 or TRGJ2. TCRdb leaves out the J gene; it was filled in here by matching the DNA to germline. Germline CDR1 reads VINAFY; CDR2 reads YDVSNSKD. V dropped 5 bases and J dropped 9; count of bases not matched to a gene: 4. This CDR3 spans 10 amino acids. CDR3 nucleotide sequence: TGTGCCACCTGGGCCACTAAGAAACTCTTT. Amino acid sequence: CATWATKKLF.

The chain carries TRGV5 and TRGJ1 or TRGJ2. Matching the DNA to germline supplied the J gene, which TCRdb does not give. The CDR3 is made up of 13 amino acids. V trimming: 2 bases; J trimming: 3 bases; junction bases outside the gene matches: 4. Germline V lookup: CDR1 VINAFY, CDR2 YDVSNSKD. The CDR3 region is CATWDTAYYKKLF. CDR3 nucleotide sequence: TGTGCCACCTGGGACACGGCTTATTATAAGAAACTCTTT.

V usage is TRGV3 and J usage is TRGJP2. The J gene was not available in TCRdb and was assigned here by matching the DNA to germline segments. The CDR3 runs 12 residues. CDR1 and CDR2 (germline): VTNTFY, YDVSTARD (reference sequence). With 0 bases clipped from V and 15 bases from J, the junction kept 7 bases outside the gene matches. CDR3 protein: CATWDRPLLKTF. DNA for the CDR3: TGTGCCACCTGGGACAGGCCGTTGCTCAAGACGTTT.

V is TRGV9 and J is TRGJ1 or TRGJ2. The J gene comes from matching the DNA to germline here; TCRdb lacks it. The CDR3 has 13 amino acids. J gave up 6 bases and V 0 bases, and 5 bases lay outside the gene matches. The germline V gene has CDR1 GITISATS and CDR2 ISYDGTV (reference sequence). The CDR3 is CALWEVWSYKKLF. CDR3 sequence (DNA): TGTGCCTTGTGGGAGGTGTGGAGTTATAAGAAACTCTTT.

This rearrangement joins TRGV3 to TRGJ1 or TRGJ2. Assignment of the J gene here rests on matching the DNA to germline, because TCRdb gives none. This CDR3 has 14 residues. Trimming removed 0 bases from V and 2 bases from J; junction bases left unmatched: 4. The V gene's germline CDR1 is VTNTFY and CDR2 YDVSTARD (reference sequence). The CDR3 reads CATWDRPYYYKKLF. CDR3 DNA sequence: TGTGCCACCTGGGACAGGCCCTATTATTATAAGAAACTCTTT.

The chain uses TRGV8 and TRGJ1 or TRGJ2. The J gene is not listed in TCRdb, so it was assigned here from a DNA match to germline. The germline V gene has CDR1 VENAVY and CDR2 YDSYNSRV. The V segment lost 4 bases and the J segment 3 bases; nucleotides outside the gene matches: 12. This CDR3 is built from 15 residues. The chain's CDR3 is CATWDRREGYYKKLF. For the CDR3, the DNA is TGTGCCACCTGGGACAGGCGGGAGGGTTATTATAAGAAACTCTTT.